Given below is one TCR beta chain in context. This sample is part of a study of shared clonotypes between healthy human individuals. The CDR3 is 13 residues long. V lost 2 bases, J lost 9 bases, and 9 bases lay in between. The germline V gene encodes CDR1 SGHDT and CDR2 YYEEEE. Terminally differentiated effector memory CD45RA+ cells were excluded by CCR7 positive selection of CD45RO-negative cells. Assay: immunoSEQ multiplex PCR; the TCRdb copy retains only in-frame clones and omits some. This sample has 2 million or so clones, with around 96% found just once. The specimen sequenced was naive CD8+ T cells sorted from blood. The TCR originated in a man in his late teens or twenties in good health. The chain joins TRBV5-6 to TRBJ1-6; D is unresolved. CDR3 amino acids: CASSFGSPSPLHF. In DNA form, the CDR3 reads TGTGCCAGCAGCTTCGGGAGTCCTTCACCCCTCCACTTT.